A selection of T cell receptor beta chains follows, all from one sample in a study of post-analysis software for immune sequencing data. TCRdb re-called the PCR reads with MiXCR, one entry per CDR3 protein. The table shows 350,000 to 450,000 distinct CDR3 sequences, with less than 40% occurring only once. Specimen: blood. The source of these receptors is a girl aged 2 to 9 with multiple sclerosis. Both conserved end residues are part of each CDR3. The D gene is left open where the match is weak.

V gene,D gene,CDR3 protein
TRBV20-1,TRBD2,CSASSSGMRQETQYF
TRBV5-6,NA,CASSRRGSGANVLTF
TRBV7-9,NA,CASSLGEVLGEQYF
TRBV7-6,TRBD1,CASSFWTGSNEKLFF
TRBV10-3,TRBD2,CAISSGTSGRNEQFF
TRBV27,NA,CASSLSLGGPTDTQYF
TRBV12-3/TRBV12-4,TRBD2,CASTLGTSDTQYF
TRBV24-1,TRBD2,CATRAGGPGNEQFF
TRBV29-1,TRBD1,CSVEGQGATQYF
TRBV5-1,NA,CASSLPGRETQYF
TRBV6-6,NA,CASTTTRSHEQYF
TRBV7-3,TRBD2,CASSLTPHAGAAGELFF
TRBV5-6,TRBD2,CASSLLDQLARETQYF
TRBV29-1,NA,CSVVWQGRNTEAFF
TRBV7-2,NA,CASSLDYFNQPQHF
TRBV9,TRBD2,CASNGRSGEQFF
TRBV15,NA,CATSRDLRAGMLQETQYF
TRBV9,NA,CASSVDNSPNSPLHF